The following is a TCR beta chain sequence with its context. The data were taken from a study of OX40 agonist ivuxolimab in advanced cancers. The J segment lost 8 bases and the V segment lost 4 bases, leaving 7 bases of the junction unmatched. Germline assignment: CDR1 SGHTA and CDR2 FQGTGA. The length of the CDR3 is 16 residues. This table comes from immunoSEQ multiplex PCR, and its TCRdb copy is limited to in-frame clones, with some not included. Found here are over 40,000 clones, roughly 85% of them singletons; the top ten hold 14%. The sequence came from an adult with an advanced solid tumor such as melanoma, head and neck, liver or kidney cancer. Here the sequenced sample was CD4+ or CD8+ T cells sorted from blood, taken in a trial of the OX40 agonist ivuxolimab. The genes are TRBV7-3 and TRBJ2-1; 14 bases align to TRBD2. DNA of the CDR3: TGTGCCAGCAGCTCAGTTGGGACTAGCGGGAGTTATGAGCAGTTCTTC. Protein product: CASSSVGTSGSYEQFF.